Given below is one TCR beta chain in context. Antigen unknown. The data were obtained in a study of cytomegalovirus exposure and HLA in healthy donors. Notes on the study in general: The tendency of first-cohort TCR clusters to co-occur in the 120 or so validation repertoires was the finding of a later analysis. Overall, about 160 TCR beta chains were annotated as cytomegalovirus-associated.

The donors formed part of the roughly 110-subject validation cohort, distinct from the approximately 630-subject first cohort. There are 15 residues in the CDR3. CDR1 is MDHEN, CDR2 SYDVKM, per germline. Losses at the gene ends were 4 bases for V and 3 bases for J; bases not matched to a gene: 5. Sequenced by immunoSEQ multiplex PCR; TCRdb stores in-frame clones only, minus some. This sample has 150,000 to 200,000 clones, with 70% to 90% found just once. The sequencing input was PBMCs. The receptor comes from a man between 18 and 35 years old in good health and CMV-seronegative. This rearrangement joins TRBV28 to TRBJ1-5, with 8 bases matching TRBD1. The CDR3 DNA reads TGTGCCAGCAGTTCCGGGACAGGTCCCAATCAGCCCCAGCATTTT. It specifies CASSSGTGPNQPQHF.